A selection of T cell receptor beta chains follows, all from one sample in a study of blood T cells in healthy people across ages. One entry per CDR3 protein results from TCRdb running MiXCR on the 5' RACE reads. The sample lists approximately 680,000 distinct CDR3 sequences; less than 40% were seen once. Material: blood. Receptors originate from an elderly woman in good health. The CDR3 runs from the conserved cysteine through the conserved F or W. Each record gives: V gene, J gene, D gene, clone size, CDR3 DNA, CDR3 protein. D genes are given only for firm matches. Some rows have no size entry. The others give once, few or many, or a class for an expanded clone.

TRBV6-1,TRBJ2-1,TRBD1,many,TGTGCCAGCAGTTGGGGTTTGGGACAGGAGGAGTTCTTC,CASSWGLGQEEFF
TRBV5-1,TRBJ2-2,.,many,TGCGCCAGCAGCTTCAGGCTAGGGAACACCGGGGAGCTGTTTTTT,CASSFRLGNTGELFF
TRBV20-1,TRBJ2-1,TRBD2,many,TGCAGTGCTAGGGGACTAGCGGGGGTGGCGAACAATGAGCAGTTCTTC,CSARGLAGVANNEQFF
TRBV28,TRBJ2-7,.,.,TGTGCCAGCAGCTTAATGGGGGGGTCAGGGGGGAACGAGCAGTACTTC,CASSLMGGSGGNEQYF
TRBV5-1,TRBJ2-7,TRBD1,.,TGCGCCAGCCCCGGGACAGGGGGTCTCGGAGTCAACGAGCAGTACTTC,CASPGTGGLGVNEQYF
TRBV27,TRBJ1-3,TRBD1,.,TGTGCCAGCAGTTTCTCCGGGACAGGGGTCGGAAACACCATATATTTT,CASSFSGTGVGNTIYF
TRBV4-3,TRBJ2-1,TRBD2,many,TGCGCCAGCAGCCCCCGACTAGCATCCAATGAGCAGTTCTTC,CASSPRLASNEQFF
TRBV12-3/TRBV12-4,TRBJ1-2,TRBD1,.,TGTGCCAGCGACAGGGCCGGCTATGGCTACACCTTC,CASDRAGYGYTF
TRBV4-1,TRBJ2-1,TRBD1,few,TGCGCCAGCAGCCAAGATCCGGGACAGTTCGCCGTGGAGCAGTTCTTC,CASSQDPGQFAVEQFF
TRBV29-1,TRBJ1-1,TRBD1,.,TGCAGCGTTAAACAGGGACAGACTGAAGCTTTCTTT,CSVKQGQTEAFF
TRBV7-9,TRBJ1-2,.,many,TGTGCCAGCAGCCGTGACATAGCTAACTATGGCTACACCTTC,CASSRDIANYGYTF
TRBV6-1,TRBJ1-1,.,.,TGTGCCACCGGACGCAGTCAGAACACTGAAGCTTTCTTT,CATGRSQNTEAFF
TRBV28,TRBJ1-1,.,.,TGTGCCAGCAGTTTAGGAGGGGACATGATGAACACTGAAGCTTTCTTT,CASSLGGDMMNTEAFF
TRBV7-9,TRBJ2-1,.,many,TGTGCCAGCAGCTTAGTGCGGAGGGCCGTGACCTACAATGAGCAGTTCTTC,CASSLVRRAVTYNEQFF
TRBV27,TRBJ2-7,.,many,TGTGCCAGCAGTGCCAGCTACAGGGACCACGAGCAGTACTTC,CASSASYRDHEQYF
TRBV10-3,TRBJ2-7,TRBD2,few,TGTGCCATCAGTTTTTCCGGGACTAGCGGGCGCTACGAGCAGTACTTC,CAISFSGTSGRYEQYF
TRBV28,TRBJ2-7,TRBD1,many,TGTGCCAGCAGCCGACAGGGGACTTACTACGAGCAGTACTTC,CASSRQGTYYEQYF
TRBV12-3/TRBV12-4,TRBJ1-2,TRBD1,many,TGTGCCAGCAATACCGGGACAGGGTATGGCTACACCTTC,CASNTGTGYGYTF
TRBV6-6,TRBJ2-7,TRBD2,many,TGTGCCAGCAGTACCCCGCGGGGGACGCGTTACGAGCAGTACTTC,CASSTPRGTRYEQYF
TRBV10-3,TRBJ2-1,.,.,TGTGCCATCAGTGAGTCGGGACCGACCATTTACAATGAGCAGTTCTTC,CAISESGPTIYNEQFF
TRBV7-2,TRBJ1-1,.,few,TGTGCCAGCAGCTTCCGGGGTTGGGGGGACACTGAAGCTTTCTTT,CASSFRGWGDTEAFF
TRBV7-2,TRBJ2-6,.,.,TGTGCCAGTGGTGCCTCTGGGGCCAACGTCCTGACTTTC,CASGASGANVLTF
TRBV5-1,TRBJ2-1,.,once,TGCGCCAGCAGCGCAGGGAGTAGAGACAATGAGCAGTTCTTC,CASSAGSRDNEQFF
TRBV12-3/TRBV12-4,TRBJ2-5,.,many,TGTGCCAGCAGTGGGAAGGGGAAAGAGACCCAGTACTTC,CASSGKGKETQYF
TRBV30,TRBJ1-2,.,.,TGTGCCTGGAGTGTGGGGACAAACTATGGCTACACCTTC,CAWSVGTNYGYTF
TRBV6-2/TRBV6-3,TRBJ1-6,TRBD1,.,TGTGCCAGCAGTTACACGACAGGGGGTAAGGATTCACCCCTCCACTTT,CASSYTTGGKDSPLHF